This paragraph reports one T cell receptor (beta chain). What it recognizes is unknown. Unique-molecular-identifier-tagged TCR beta cDNA libraries were used. Input of roughly 0.9 to 11 million T cells yielded 450,000 to 550,000 cDNA molecules. TCRdb ran MiXCR on the PCR reads and lists one entry per CDR3 protein. The table includes 750,000 to 950,000 distinct CDR3 sequences, approximately 53% detected once. The data were obtained in a study of post-analysis software for immune sequencing data. Study-wide findings and caveats: About five TRBV segments were more frequent in patients than controls; TRBV5-6, TRBV5-1 and TRBV20-1 belonged to this group.

V gave up 3 bases and J gave up 0 bases, with 14 bases separating them. CDR3 length equals 16 residues. Germline loops: CDR1 ENHRY, CDR2 SYGVKD. The chain has TRBV10-3 and TRBJ1-2; D is ambiguous. The sequence came from a girl aged 5-17 years with multiple sclerosis. The source material was blood. This CDR3 is CAISDREGPANYGYTF. CDR3 coding DNA: TGTGCCATCAGTGATCGGGAGGGCCCAGCTAACTATGGCTACACCTTC.